This TCR beta chain is drawn from a study of OX40 agonist ivuxolimab in advanced cancers. General notes on the study: Ivuxolimab, which targeted the costimulatory receptor OX40 (CD134), was an agonistic, fully human IgG2 monoclonal antibody. Intravenous ivuxolimab was administered to patients every 2 weeks at six dose levels: 0.01, 0.1, 0.3, 1.5, 3 and 10 mg/kg. Of the roughly 52 patients in dose escalation, about 20 had hepatocellular carcinoma, about 15 had melanoma, 9 had renal cell carcinoma and 9 had head and neck cancer. In the dose-escalation cohort, around 80% of patients were male, and the mean age was 60 years with a range of roughly 20 to 85. Prior anti-PD-1, anti-PD-L1 or anti-CTLA-4 therapy was permitted, and checkpoint inhibitors had been received by about 37% of dose-escalation patients. Partial responses occurred in three dose-escalation patients: two with cutaneous melanoma and one with hepatocellular carcinoma. The purpose of peripheral TCRbeta sequencing was to test whether ivuxolimab changed TCR sequence diversity and led to clonal T-cell expansion. The monotherapy dose-escalation portion (N of about 50 patients) of the phase I ivuxolimab trial is reported in the paper.

Genomic DNA was extracted from sorted cells for sequencing of the TCRbeta CDR3 region. The immunoSEQ Assay was used for sequencing of TCRbeta CDR3 regions. TCRdb provides this immuneACCESS table in a form limited to in-frame rearrangements. Some clones are lacking; in checked studies, under half of them reflect an unresolved V gene, and why the rest are absent is not known. The sample table holds 75,000 to 95,000 clones, of which 80% to 90% were seen once. The ten biggest clones cover less than 12% of the sample. From the germline V gene, CDR1 is SGHRS and CDR2 is YFSETQ. After removal of 2 bases from V and 6 bases from J, the junction retains 9 bases not matched to a gene. Including cysteine and phenylalanine, the CDR3 has 16 amino acids. Here the CDR3 DNA is all that survives: 48 bases in frame from base 1. What the study reported, not specific to this receptor: The antigen specificity of the clonally expanded peripheral T cells was not determined. At doses of 0.1 to 3.0 mg/kg, clonal expansion of both CD4+ and CD8+ T cells in blood was seen between baseline and week 6. Low levels of normalized T-cell clonal expansion were also seen in some patients who did not respond. Partial responders in the 0.1-3.0 mg/kg groups had among the lowest normalized peripheral clonal expansion, especially among CD8+ T cells. After ivuxolimab, CD8+ T cells had more expanded clones than CD4+ T cells on average.

The trial excluded patients who had a history of autoimmune disease or who were on systemic immunosuppression. Peripheral blood for TCR sequencing was collected from all dose cohorts at baseline, on cycle 4 day 1, and on cycle 7 day 1. Samples were obtained from an open-label, multicenter, first-in-human phase I dose-escalation trial of ivuxolimab. Adults with locally advanced or metastatic melanoma, renal cell carcinoma, hepatocellular carcinoma or head and neck squamous cell carcinoma were enrolled in the trial. CD4+ and CD8+ T cells were sorted separately from peripheral blood before TCR sequencing. In regard to this clone: Its antigen has not been determined. Base-call qualities are not available, and no considerably larger clone is one nucleotide away.

The sequence joins TRBV5-1 to TRBJ2-1; 9 central nucleotides agree with TRBD2. This receptor was identified in an adult with an advanced solid tumor such as melanoma, head and neck, liver or kidney cancer. The sample here was CD4+ or CD8+ T cells sorted from blood, taken in a trial of the OX40 agonist ivuxolimab. This receptor carries the CDR3 CASSFTLAGRTNEQFF. In nucleotide form, the sequence is TGCGCCAGCAGCTTTACTCTAGCGGGGCGGACCAATGAGCAGTTCTTC. Reference TRBV5-1 and TRBJ2-1 proteins supply the regions before and after the CDR3; the full variable domain is: KAGVTQTPRYLIKTRGQQVTLSCSPISGHRSVSWYQQTPGQGLQFLFEYFSETQRNKGNFPGRFSGRQFSNSRSEMNVSTLELGDSALYLCASSFTLAGRTNEQFFGPGTRLTVL.